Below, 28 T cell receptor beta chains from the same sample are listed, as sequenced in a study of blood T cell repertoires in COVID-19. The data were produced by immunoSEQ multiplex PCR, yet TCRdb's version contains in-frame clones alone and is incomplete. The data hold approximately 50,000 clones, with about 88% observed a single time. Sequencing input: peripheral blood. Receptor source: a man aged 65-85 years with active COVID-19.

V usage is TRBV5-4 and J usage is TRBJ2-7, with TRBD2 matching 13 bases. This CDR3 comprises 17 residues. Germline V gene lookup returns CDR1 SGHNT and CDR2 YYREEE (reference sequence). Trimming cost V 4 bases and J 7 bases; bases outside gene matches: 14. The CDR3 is CASSAGLAGSIAEEQYF. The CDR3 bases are TGTGCCAGCAGCGCGGGACTAGCGGGATCGATAGCGGAGGAGCAGTACTTC.

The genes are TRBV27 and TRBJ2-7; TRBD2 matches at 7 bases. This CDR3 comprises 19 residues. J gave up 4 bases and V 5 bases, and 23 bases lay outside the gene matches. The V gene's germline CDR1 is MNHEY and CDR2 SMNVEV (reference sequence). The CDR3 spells CASSPTGRKAGRPLYEQYF. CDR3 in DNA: TGTGCCAGCAGTCCCACGGGCCGTAAAGCGGGAAGGCCGTTGTACGAGCAGTACTTC.

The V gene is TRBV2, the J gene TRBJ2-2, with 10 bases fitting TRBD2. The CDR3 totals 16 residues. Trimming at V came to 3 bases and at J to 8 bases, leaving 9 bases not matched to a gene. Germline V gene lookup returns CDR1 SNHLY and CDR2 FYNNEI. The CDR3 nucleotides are TGTGCCAGCAGTGATCACAGCGGGAGGGTATCTGGGGAGCTGTTTTTT. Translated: CASSDHSGRVSGELFF.

CDR3 nucleotides: TGTGCCAGCAGCTTAGTTATTTCGGACACTGAAGCTTTCTTT. It is translated as CASSLVISDTEAFF. This sequence joins TRBV7-9 and TRBJ1-1; D ambiguous. The V gene lost 1 base and the J gene lost 3 bases, with 9 bases spanning the gap. The CDR3 totals 14 residues. The germline V gene encodes CDR1 SEHNR and CDR2 FQNEAQ (reference sequence).

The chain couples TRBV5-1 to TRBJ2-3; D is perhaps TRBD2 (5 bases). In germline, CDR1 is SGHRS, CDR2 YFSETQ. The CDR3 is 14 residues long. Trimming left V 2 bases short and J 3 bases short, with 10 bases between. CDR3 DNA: TGCGCCAGCAGCTTCAGCGGCCAGACAGATACGCAGTATTTT. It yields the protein CASSFSGQTDTQYF.

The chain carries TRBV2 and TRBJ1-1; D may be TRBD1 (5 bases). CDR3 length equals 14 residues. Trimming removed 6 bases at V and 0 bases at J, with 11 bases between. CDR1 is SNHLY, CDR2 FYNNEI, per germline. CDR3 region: CASSSATVNTEAFF. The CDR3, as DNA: TGTGCCAGCAGCTCCGCGACAGTGAACACTGAAGCTTTCTTT.

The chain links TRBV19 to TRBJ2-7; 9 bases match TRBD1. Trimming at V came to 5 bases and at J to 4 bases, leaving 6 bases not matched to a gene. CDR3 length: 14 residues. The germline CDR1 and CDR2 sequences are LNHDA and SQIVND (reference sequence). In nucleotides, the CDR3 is TGTGCCAGTAGTGGTCCACAGGGGGCGTACGAGCAGTACTTC. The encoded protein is CASSGPQGAYEQYF. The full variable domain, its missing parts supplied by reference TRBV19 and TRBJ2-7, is DGGITQSPKYLFRKEGQNVTLSCEQNLNHDAMYWYRQDPGQGLRLIYYSQIVNDFQKGDIAEGYSVSREKKESFPLTVTSAQKNPTAFYLCASSGPQGAYEQYFGPGTRLTVT.

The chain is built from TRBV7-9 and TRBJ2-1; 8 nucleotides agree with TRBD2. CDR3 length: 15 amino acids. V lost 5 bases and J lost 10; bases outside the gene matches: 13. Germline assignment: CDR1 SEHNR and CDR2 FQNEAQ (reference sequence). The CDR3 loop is CASSPGTSGLGEQFF. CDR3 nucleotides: TGTGCCAGCAGCCCAGGCACTAGCGGTCTTGGAGAGCAGTTCTTC.

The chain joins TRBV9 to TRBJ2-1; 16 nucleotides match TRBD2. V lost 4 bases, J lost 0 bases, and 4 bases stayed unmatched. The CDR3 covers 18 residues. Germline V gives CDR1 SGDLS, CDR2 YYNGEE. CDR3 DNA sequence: TGTGCCAGCAGCACGGGACTAGCGGGAGGGCCCTCCTACAATGAGCAGTTCTTC. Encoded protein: CASSTGLAGGPSYNEQFF.

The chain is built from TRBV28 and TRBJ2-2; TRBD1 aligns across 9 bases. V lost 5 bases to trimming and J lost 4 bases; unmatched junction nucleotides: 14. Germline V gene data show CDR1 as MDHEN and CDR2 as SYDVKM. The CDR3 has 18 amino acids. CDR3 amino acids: CASSPQPGQGVGTGELFF. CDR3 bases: TGTGCCAGCAGTCCACAACCGGGACAGGGCGTTGGCACCGGGGAGCTGTTTTTT.

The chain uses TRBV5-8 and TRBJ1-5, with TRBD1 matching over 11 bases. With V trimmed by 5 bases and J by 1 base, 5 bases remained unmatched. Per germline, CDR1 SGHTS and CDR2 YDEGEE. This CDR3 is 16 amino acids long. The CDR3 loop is CASRYRDRGSNQPQHF. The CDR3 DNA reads TGTGCCAGCAGGTACCGGGACAGGGGGAGCAATCAGCCCCAGCATTTT.

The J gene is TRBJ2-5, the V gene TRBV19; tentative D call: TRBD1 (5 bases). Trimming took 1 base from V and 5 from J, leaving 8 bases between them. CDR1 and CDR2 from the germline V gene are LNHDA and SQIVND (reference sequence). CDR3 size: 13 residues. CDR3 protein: CASSIVQGETQYF. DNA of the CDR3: TGTGCCAGTAGTATAGTCCAGGGTGAGACCCAGTACTTC.

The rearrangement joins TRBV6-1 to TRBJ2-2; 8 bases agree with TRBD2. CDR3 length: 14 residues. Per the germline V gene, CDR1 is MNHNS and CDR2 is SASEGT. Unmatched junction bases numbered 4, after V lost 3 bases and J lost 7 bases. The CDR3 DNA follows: TGTGCCAGCAGTGAGACTAGCGAAAACGGGGAGCTGTTTTTT. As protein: CASSETSENGELFF.

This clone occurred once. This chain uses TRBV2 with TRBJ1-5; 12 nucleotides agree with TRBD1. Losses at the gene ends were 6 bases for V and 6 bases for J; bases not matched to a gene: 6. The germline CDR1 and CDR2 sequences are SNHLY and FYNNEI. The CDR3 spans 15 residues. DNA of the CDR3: TGTGCCAGCAGCCCCGGGACAGGGGGCCTTCAGCCCCAGCATTTT. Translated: CASSPGTGGLQPQHF.

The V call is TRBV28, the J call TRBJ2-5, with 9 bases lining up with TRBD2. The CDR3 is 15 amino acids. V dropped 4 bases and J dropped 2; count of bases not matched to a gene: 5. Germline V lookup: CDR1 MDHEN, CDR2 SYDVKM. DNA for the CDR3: TGTGCCAGCAGTTCCCGGACTAGCGAGCAAGAGACCCAGTACTTC. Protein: CASSSRTSEQETQYF.

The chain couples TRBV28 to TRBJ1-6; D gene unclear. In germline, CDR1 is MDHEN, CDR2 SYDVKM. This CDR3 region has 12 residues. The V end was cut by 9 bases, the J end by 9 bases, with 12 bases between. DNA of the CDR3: TGTGCCAGTTGCAGGTTTGGTTCACCCCTCCACTTT. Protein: CASCRFGSPLHF.

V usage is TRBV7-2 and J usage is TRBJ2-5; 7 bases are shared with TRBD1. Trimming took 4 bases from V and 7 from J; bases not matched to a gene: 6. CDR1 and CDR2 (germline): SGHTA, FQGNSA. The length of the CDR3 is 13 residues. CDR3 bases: TGTGCCAGCAGCTCTGGACAGGAGCCGACCCAGTACTTC. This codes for CASSSGQEPTQYF.

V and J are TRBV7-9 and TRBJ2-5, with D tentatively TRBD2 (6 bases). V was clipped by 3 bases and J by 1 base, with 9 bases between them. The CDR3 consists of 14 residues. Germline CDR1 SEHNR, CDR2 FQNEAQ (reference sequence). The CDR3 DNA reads TGTGCCAGCAGCTTTGCCGGGAGCCAAGAGACCCAGTACTTC. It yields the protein CASSFAGSQETQYF.

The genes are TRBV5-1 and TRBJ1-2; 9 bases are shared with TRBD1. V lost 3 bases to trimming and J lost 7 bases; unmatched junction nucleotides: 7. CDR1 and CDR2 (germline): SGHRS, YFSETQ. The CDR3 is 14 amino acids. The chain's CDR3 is CASSSGTGFGGYTF. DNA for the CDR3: TGCGCCAGCAGCTCCGGGACAGGGTTTGGTGGCTACACCTTC.

The CDR3 reads CASSLTSRITDTQYF. Written as DNA, the CDR3 is TGTGCCAGCAGCTTGACTAGCCGGATCACAGATACGCAGTATTTT. This chain uses TRBV5-4 with TRBJ2-3; D is perhaps TRBD2 (6 bases). The CDR3 has 15 residues. Germline assignment: CDR1 SGHNT and CDR2 YYREEE (reference sequence). V was pared by 1 base and J by 2 bases, with 11 bases between. Full variable domain (remainder filled in from reference TRBV5-4 and TRBJ2-3): ETGVTQSPTHLIKTRGQQVTLRCSSQSGHNTVSWYQQALGQGPQFIFQYYREEENGRGNFPPRFSGLQFPNYSSELNVNALELDDSALYLCASSLTSRITDTQYFGPGTRLTVL.

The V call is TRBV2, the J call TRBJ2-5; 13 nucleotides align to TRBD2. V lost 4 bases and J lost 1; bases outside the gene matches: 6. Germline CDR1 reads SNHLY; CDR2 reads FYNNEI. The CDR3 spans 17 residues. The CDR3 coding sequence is TGTGCCAGCAGTGCTTTCGGGACTAGCGGGATCCAAGAGACCCAGTACTTC. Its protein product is CASSAFGTSGIQETQYF.

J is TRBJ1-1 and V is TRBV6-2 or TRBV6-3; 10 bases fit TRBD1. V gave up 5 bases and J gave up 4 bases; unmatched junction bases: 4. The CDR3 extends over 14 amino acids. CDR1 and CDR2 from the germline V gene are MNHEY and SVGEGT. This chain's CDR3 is CASSRQGAVTEAFF. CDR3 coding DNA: TGTGCCAGCAGTAGACAGGGGGCAGTCACTGAAGCTTTCTTT.

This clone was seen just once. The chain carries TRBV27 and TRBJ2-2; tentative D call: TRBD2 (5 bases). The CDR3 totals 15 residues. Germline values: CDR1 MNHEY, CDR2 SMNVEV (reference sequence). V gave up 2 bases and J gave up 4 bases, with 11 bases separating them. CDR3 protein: CASSLISGFTGELFF. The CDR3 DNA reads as TGTGCCAGCAGTTTAATCTCGGGATTCACCGGGGAGCTGTTTTTT.

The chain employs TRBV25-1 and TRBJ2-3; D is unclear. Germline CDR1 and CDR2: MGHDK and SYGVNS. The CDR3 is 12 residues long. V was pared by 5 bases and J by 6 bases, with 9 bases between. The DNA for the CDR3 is TGTGCCAGCAGTTACGGGTGGGATACGCAGTATTTT. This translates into CASSYGWDTQYF.

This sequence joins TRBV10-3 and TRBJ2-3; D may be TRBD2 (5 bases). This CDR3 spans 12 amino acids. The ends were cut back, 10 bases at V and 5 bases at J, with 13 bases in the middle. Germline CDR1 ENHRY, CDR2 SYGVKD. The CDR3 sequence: CATGVGVDTQYF. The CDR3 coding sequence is TGTGCCACCGGGGTCGGGGTAGATACGCAGTATTTT.

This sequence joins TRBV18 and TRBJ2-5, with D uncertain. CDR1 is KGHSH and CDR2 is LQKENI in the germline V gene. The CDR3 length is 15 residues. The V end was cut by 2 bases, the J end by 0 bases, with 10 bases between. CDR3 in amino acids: CASSPNVGDQETQYF. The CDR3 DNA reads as TGTGCCAGCTCACCAAACGTAGGAGACCAAGAGACCCAGTACTTC.

In DNA form, the CDR3 reads TGTGCCAGCAGCTTGGGGGAGGAAGGCTATGGCTACACCTTC. This translates into CASSLGEEGYGYTF. This sequence joins TRBV5-4 and TRBJ1-2; D unclear. The germline CDR1 and CDR2 sequences are SGHNT and YYREEE (reference sequence). The ends were cut back, 0 bases at V and 4 bases at J, with 10 bases in the middle. The CDR3 sequence is 14 residues long.

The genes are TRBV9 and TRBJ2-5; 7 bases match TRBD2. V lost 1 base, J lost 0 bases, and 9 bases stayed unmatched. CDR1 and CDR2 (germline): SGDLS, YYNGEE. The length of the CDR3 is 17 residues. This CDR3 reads CASSVTYLGGDQETQYF. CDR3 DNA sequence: TGTGCCAGCAGCGTAACCTACCTTGGGGGGGACCAAGAGACCCAGTACTTC.